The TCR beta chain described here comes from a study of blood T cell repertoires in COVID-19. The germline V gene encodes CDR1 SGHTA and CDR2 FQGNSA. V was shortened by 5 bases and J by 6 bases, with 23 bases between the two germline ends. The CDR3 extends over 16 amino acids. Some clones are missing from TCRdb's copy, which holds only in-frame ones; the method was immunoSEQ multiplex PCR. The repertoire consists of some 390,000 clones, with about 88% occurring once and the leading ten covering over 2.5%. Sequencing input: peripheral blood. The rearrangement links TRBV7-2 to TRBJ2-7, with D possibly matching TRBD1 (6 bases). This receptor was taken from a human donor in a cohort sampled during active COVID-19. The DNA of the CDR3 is TGTGCCAGCAGCCCATCCGGCAACCAGGGGATTAGCGAGCAGTACTTC. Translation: CASSPSGNQGISEQYF.